This TCR beta chain originates from a study of cytomegalovirus exposure and HLA in healthy donors. Primers for the PCR totalled 60 Vbeta and 13 Jbeta. Clones were sequenced by immunoSEQ multiplex PCR, and TCRdb holds only the in-frame ones, with some missing. The data contain about 80,000 clones, roughly 78% of them singletons. V was shortened by 2 bases and J by 6 bases, with 8 bases between the two germline ends. This CDR3 region has 11 residues. Germline V gives CDR1 DFQATT, CDR2 SNEGSKA (reference sequence). The source of this sequence is a man aged 30 to 45 in good health and CMV-seronegative. The rearrangement joins TRBV20-1 to TRBJ2-7; the D is unclear. Sequenced sample: PBMCs. As DNA, the CDR3 is TGCAGTGCTAGACCGTTGGCCGAGCAGTACTTC. It yields the protein CSARPLAEQYF.